A single sample gave rise to the 23 T cell receptor beta chains below, sequenced in a study of T cells in Graves' hyperthyroidism and ophthalmopathy (dated by TCRdb to about 2019). Preparation of the library involved multiplex PCR. Sequencing was performed on an Illumina HiSeq 2000. Amplification of TCR beta CDR3 regions was carried out from RNA transcripts. The first round of RT-PCR for the TCR CDR3 was performed with the HTBI primer set and the Qiagen OneStep RT-PCR kit. The public reads were quality trimmed at Q25 with fastp and then assembled into clones with MiXCR by TCRdb, keeping productive beta chains. Rows merge per CDR3 protein into single entries with the most common DNA and genes. A total of a few hundred thousand distinct CDR3 sequences appear in this sample, roughly 50% of them only once. The ten largest clones capture about 8.2% of the sample. The sequenced sample consisted of peripheral blood or thyroid tissue (not recorded which). These receptors were taken from a young woman with Graves' hyperthyroidism. Donor details come from another sample of the same person, matched by shared clones.

The V call is TRBV29-1, the J call TRBJ1-1; 9 nucleotides line up with TRBD1. The CDR3 is 13 amino acids. The J segment lost 5 bases and the V segment lost 6 bases, leaving 7 bases of the junction unmatched. Germline CDR1 is SQVTM and CDR2 is ANQGSEA. CDR3 region: CSVGQGRWTEAFF. CDR3 sequence (DNA): TGCAGCGTAGGACAGGGGAGGTGGACTGAAGCTTTCTTT.

This clonotype was seen once. This may be a read error, as it is one base from a much larger clone. The rearrangement uses TRBV2 and TRBJ1-1, with D maybe TRBD1 (6 bases). This CDR3 comprises 11 residues. Germline CDR1 reads SNHLY; CDR2 reads FYNNEI. CDR3 loop: CVTDRDNEAFF. CDR3 in DNA: TGTGTCACGGACCGGGACAATGAAGCTTTCTTT.

The J gene is TRBJ1-6, the V gene TRBV2; D is unclear. The germline CDR1 and CDR2 sequences are SNHLY and FYNNEI. The CDR3 runs to 13 residues. Trimming removed 5 bases from V and 4 bases from J, with 6 bases in between. Here the CDR3 DNA reads TGTGCCAGCAGTTTCGAGTATAATTCACCCCTCCACTTT. It is translated as CASSFEYNSPLHF.

The rearrangement uses TRBV15 and TRBJ2-7; 12 bases line up with TRBD2. Germline CDR1 is LNHNV and CDR2 is YYDKDF (reference sequence). The junction had 4 bases not matched to a gene; V was cut back by 3 bases and J by 7 bases. This CDR3 spans 14 amino acids. The chain's CDR3 is CATSSAGLAGEQYF. CDR3 in DNA: TGTGCCACCAGCAGCGCGGGACTAGCGGGTGAGCAGTACTTC.

The chain uses TRBV2 and TRBJ1-2; D perhaps matches TRBD1 (6 bases). Germline V gene data show CDR1 as SNHLY and CDR2 as FYNNEI. V dropped 5 bases and J dropped 8 bases, with 18 bases sitting between them. The length of the CDR3 is 14 residues. The CDR3 region has the DNA TGTGCCAGCAGTTTAGCGCGGCAGGGGTTAGGCTACACCTTC. Its translation: CASSLARQGLGYTF.

This clonotype was counted many times. The chain has TRBV15 and TRBJ1-4; the D gene is possibly TRBD1 (6 bases). CDR3 length equals 13 residues. V lost 1 base and J 7 bases, leaving 7 bases between the germline ends. Germline assignment: CDR1 LNHNV and CDR2 YYDKDF (reference sequence). The CDR3 loop is CATSRGQVEKLFF. CDR3 bases: TGTGCCACCAGCAGAGGACAGGTTGAAAAACTGTTTTTT.

The chain recombines TRBV4-1 with TRBJ1-2; no clear D. The germline CDR1 and CDR2 sequences are MGHRA and YSYEKL. V was pared by 1 base and J by 7 bases, with 10 bases between. The CDR3 is 13 amino acids. CDR3 protein: CASSQGSTAGYTF. The DNA for the CDR3 is TGCGCCAGCAGCCAAGGAAGTACAGCTGGCTACACCTTC.

This sequence joins TRBV6-5 and TRBJ1-5; TRBD1 agrees at 7 bases. The CDR3 runs 15 residues. Germline V gene lookup returns CDR1 MNHEY and CDR2 SVGAGI. V shed 4 bases, J shed 6 bases, and the junction held 9 bases outside the gene matches. CDR3 bases: TGTGCCAGCAGTTCAACCGGGACAGCAGGTCAGCCCCAGCATTTT. Translated, it gives CASSSTGTAGQPQHF.

The genes are TRBV6-9 and TRBJ2-7; no reliable D call. The CDR3 length is 12 residues. Trimming removed 4 bases at V and 6 bases at J, with 10 bases between. The germline CDR1 and CDR2 sequences are MNHGY and SVAAGI. The CDR3 sequence: CASSFQRTEQYF. The CDR3 DNA reads as TGTGCCAGCAGTTTTCAACGGACCGAGCAGTACTTC.

The J gene is TRBJ2-5, the V gene TRBV5-1, with 12 bases identical to TRBD2. With 0 bases clipped from V and 10 bases from J, the junction kept 4 bases outside the gene matches. The germline V gene has CDR1 SGHRS and CDR2 YFSETQ. The CDR3 consists of 14 residues. The CDR3 protein is CASSLGLAGEVQYF. The CDR3 DNA reads TGCGCCAGCAGCTTGGGACTAGCGGGGGAGGTCCAGTACTTC.

This clonotype was observed a handful of times. V usage is TRBV6-5 and J usage is TRBJ2-5; 7 positions match TRBD2. The CDR3 has 15 residues. Germline-derived CDR1 and CDR2 are MNHEY and SVGAGI. Trimming removed 4 bases from V and 2 bases from J; junction bases left unmatched: 7. Here the CDR3 reads CASSLASGGQETQYF. CDR3 coding DNA: TGTGCCAGCAGTTTAGCTAGCGGTGGGCAAGAGACCCAGTACTTC.

A note on this clonotype: Sequence at one end of the junction differs from germline and may be a read error. The chain combines TRBV2 with TRBJ2-7; D unclear. The CDR3 has 14 residues. Germline V gene lookup returns CDR1 SNHLY and CDR2 FYNNEI. DNA for the CDR3: TGCGCCAGCAGCAAAATTGACGCCGGCTACGAGCAGTACTTC. This gives the protein CASSKIDAGYEQYF. Variable domain in full (rest from reference TRBV2 and TRBJ2-7): EPEVTQTPSHQVTQMGQEVILRCVPISNHLYFYWYRQILGQKVEFLVSFYNNEISEKSEIFDDQFSVERPDGSNFTLKIRSTKLEDSAMYFCASSKIDAGYEQYFGPGTRLTVT.

This clonotype has only a few counts. The junction departs from germline at one end; a sequencing error may be responsible. The chain employs TRBV7-3 and TRBJ2-7; 11 bases agree with TRBD2. The CDR3 covers 14 residues. The germline V gene has CDR1 SGHTA and CDR2 FQGTGA. CDR3 residues: CASSLGLAGGPSHF. The CDR3 nucleotides read TGTGCCAGCAGCTTAGGGCTAGCGGGAGGACCTTCGCACTTC.

CDR3 protein: CSARERETQYF. In DNA, the CDR3 is TGCAGTGCTAGGGAGCGGGAGACCCAGTACTTC. J is TRBJ2-5 and V is TRBV20-1, with D tentatively TRBD2 (5 bases). The CDR3 length is 11 residues. Per the germline V gene, CDR1 is DFQATT and CDR2 is SNEGSKA (reference sequence). V shed 3 bases and J shed 5 bases, with 7 bases lying between them.

The chain uses TRBV15 and TRBJ1-2, with no clear D. This CDR3 is built from 11 residues. CDR1 and CDR2 from the germline V gene are LNHNV and YYDKDF (reference sequence). Trimming took 0 bases from V and 8 from J, leaving 4 bases between them. CDR3 sequence (DNA): TGTGCCACCAGCAGAGAAGTGGGCTACACCTTC. The encoded protein is CATSREVGYTF.

CDR3 sequence reads: CASSIGLAGGHEQYF. The CDR3 coding sequence is TGTGCCAGCAGCATCGGACTAGCGGGAGGGCACGAGCAGTACTTC. The gene calls are TRBV11-1 and TRBJ2-7, with TRBD2 matching 15 bases. The CDR3 is made up of 15 amino acids. Germline V gene data show CDR1 as SGHAT and CDR2 as FQDESV (reference sequence). The V and J ends lost 5 bases and 5 bases, in that order; junction bases with no gene match: 4.

This rearrangement joins TRBV19 to TRBJ1-3; D is uncertain. This CDR3 has 14 amino acids. The V gene's germline CDR1 is LNHDA and CDR2 SQIVND (reference sequence). Trimming removed 3 bases at V and 2 bases at J, with 8 bases between. CDR3 bases: TGTGCCAGTAGTATGGGAGGAGCTGGAAACACCATATATTTT. Protein: CASSMGGAGNTIYF. Supplemented by reference TRBV19 and TRBJ1-3, the full variable domain reads DGGITQSPKYLFRKEGQNVTLSCEQNLNHDAMYWYRQDPGQGLRLIYYSQIVNDFQKGDIAEGYSVSREKKESFPLTVTSAQKNPTAFYLCASSMGGAGNTIYFGEGSWLTVV.

This rearrangement joins TRBV27 to TRBJ1-6; TRBD1 might be the D (5 bases). Per the germline V gene, CDR1 is MNHEY and CDR2 is SMNVEV (reference sequence). The CDR3 consists of 19 residues. V was clipped by 6 bases and J by 4 bases, with 25 bases between them. The CDR3 DNA follows: TGTGCCAGCAGGAGCCACGGGGTTTTCAGACAGCAGTATAATTCACCCCTCCACTTT. Translated: CASRSHGVFRQQYNSPLHF.

This clonotype was counted only a few times. The rearrangement joins TRBV12-3 or TRBV12-4 to TRBJ2-5; either TRBD1 or TRBD2 may fit D (5 bases each). The CDR3 is 14 residues long. V lost 6 bases to trimming and J lost 4 bases, with 15 bases between them. CDR3 coding DNA: TGTGCCAGCAGCCTAGAGAGGGGCGGAGAGACCCAGTACTTC. Translating gives CASSLERGGETQYF.

This clonotype was seen repeatedly, ten times or more. The rearrangement uses TRBV12-3 or TRBV12-4 and TRBJ1-1; D is undetermined. This CDR3 has 12 residues. Deletions cut 9 bases from V and 3 bases from J, with 11 bases between. In nucleotides, the CDR3 is TGTGCCAGTACTCTGAGGTACACTGAAGCTTTCTTT. This gives the protein CASTLRYTEAFF.

J is TRBJ2-7 and V is TRBV15; no definite D call. Trimming took 0 bases from V and 4 from J, leaving 13 bases between them. CDR1 and CDR2 from the germline V gene are LNHNV and YYDKDF (reference sequence). The CDR3 is 15 amino acids. The CDR3 coding sequence is TGTGCCACCAGCAGAGATGAGGTGGGCGGTTACGAGCAGTACTTC. This encodes CATSRDEVGGYEQYF.

The rearrangement links TRBV15 to TRBJ2-7, with 7 bases that match TRBD1. Germline V gene sequence: CDR1 LNHNV, CDR2 YYDKDF (reference sequence). CDR3 length: 12 amino acids. V was clipped by 4 bases and J by 5 bases; unmatched bases: 2. The CDR3 sequence is CATSTDRDEQYF. CDR3 sequence (DNA): TGTGCCACCAGCACCGACAGGGACGAGCAGTACTTC.

This rearrangement joins TRBV2 to TRBJ1-3; tentative D call: TRBD1 (5 bases). This CDR3 contains 12 residues. The V end lost 11 bases, the J end lost 2 bases, and 10 bases lay between the germline ends. Looked up from germline, CDR1 is SNHLY and CDR2 is FYNNEI. For the CDR3, the DNA is TGTGCCGGCGTAGGGGCTGGAAACACCATATATTTT. It is translated as CAGVGAGNTIYF.